This TCR beta chain appears in the sequencing data of a study of cytomegalovirus exposure and HLA in healthy donors. Study as a whole: Early release data held some 79 million unique TCRs from HLA-typed donors.

Details on this clone: What it recognizes is unknown.

Study-wide findings and caveats: Investigators reported 150 to 200 TCR beta chains as tied to cytomegalovirus. Analyses of presence and absence presupposed an approximately uniform sequencing depth across donors. HLA alleles were associated with around 17,000 TCR beta sequences in a later analysis at 0.05 false discovery rate.

With 60 Vbeta and 13 Jbeta primers, the PCR was carried out. Assay: immunoSEQ multiplex PCR; the TCRdb copy retains only in-frame clones and omits some. The data show under 200,000 clones, roughly 73% seen once. Germline V gives CDR1 MGHRA, CDR2 YSYEKL. Unmatched junction bases numbered 10, after V lost 1 base and J lost 7 bases. CDR3 length equals 17 residues. Sequencing input: PBMCs. The gene calls are TRBV4-1 and TRBJ2-1, with TRBD2 matching over 10 bases. This TCR was recovered from a woman aged 25 to 45 in good health and CMV-seronegative. The CDR3 DNA reads as TGCGCCAGCAGCCAAGGACTAGCGGGCCGGGGTGGGAATGAGCAGTTCTTC. Protein product: CASSQGLAGRGGNEQFF.